This T cell receptor beta chain emerged from a study of regulatory T cells in long-lasting Graves disease. This clonotype was observed at least ten times. This CDR3 contains 15 residues. The germline CDR1 and CDR2 sequences are SNHLY and FYNNEI. Trimming took 5 bases from V and 3 from J, leaving 17 bases between them. Time point of the sample: persistent/refractory GD, antithyroid drugs over 5 years with positive TRAb. The TCR library was made from RNA extracted from PBMCs. Libraries of TCR beta came from iRepertoire HTBI primers plus Arm-PCR of CDR3 regions. As originally analysed: Taken together, the samples had 62 TRBV and roughly 14 TRBJ segments identified. Using its own MiXCR run on the multiplex PCR reads, TCRdb lists one record per CDR3 protein. It is TCRdb's table, rather than the study itself, that gives the V and J calls and clone size. The sample records some 370,000 distinct CDR3 sequences, less than 25% being singletons.

The sequence came from a female donor with Graves disease. The sequences come from peripheral blood mononuclear cells (PBMCs), collected when the disease was refractory, from a patient treated with antithyroid drugs. The rearrangement uses TRBV2 and TRBJ2-7; TRBD1 or TRBD2 may be the D gene (5 bases each). In nucleotides, the CDR3 is TGTGCCAGCAGTCCGGGGACCGGTACCTACTACGAGCAGTACTTC. Protein: CASSPGTGTYYEQYF.